This paragraph reports one TCR beta chain. The amount of total RNA extracted per sample was at least 5.5 micrograms. Germline CDR1 and CDR2: SGHRS and YFSETQ. This CDR3 contains 13 residues. This sample stems from a study of blood T cells in healthy people across ages. Across the whole study: Using template switching, researchers captured about one barcoded beta molecule for each two T cells.

For the second PCR, which ran for about 6 to 11 cycles, a sample-barcoded 5' primer and a J-beta primer mix were used. CDR3-containing paired-end reads numbered at least 2.5 million in each sample. One entry per CDR3 protein results from TCRdb running MiXCR on the 5' RACE reads. In the table there are around 650,000 distinct CDR3 sequences, about 32% of which are singletons. The origin of this receptor is a woman older than 75 in good health. V gene TRBV5-1 combines with J gene TRBJ2-5; D may be TRBD1 or TRBD2 (5 bases each). The J call is uncertain, as TRBJ2-7 better fits the DNA end. Sequencing was performed on blood. Written as DNA, the CDR3 is TGCGCCAGCAACACCGGGCAGGGACGCGAGCAGTACTTC. This sequence encodes CASNTGQGREQYF.